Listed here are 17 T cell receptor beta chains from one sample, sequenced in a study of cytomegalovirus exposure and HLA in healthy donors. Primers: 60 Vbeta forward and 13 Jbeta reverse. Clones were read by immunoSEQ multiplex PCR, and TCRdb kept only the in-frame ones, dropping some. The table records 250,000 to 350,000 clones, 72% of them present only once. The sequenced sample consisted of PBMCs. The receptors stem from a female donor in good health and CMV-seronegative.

The CDR3 DNA sequence: TGTGCCAGCAGCGTAGTTGAGGCGAGTCGGACCCAGTACTTC. Translating it yields CASSVVEASRTQYF. This chain joins TRBV9 and TRBJ2-5; D is unresolved. This CDR3 is built from 14 residues. Trimming took off 0 bases at V and 7 bases at J, with 13 bases between the two ends. Germline V gives CDR1 SGDLS, CDR2 YYNGEE.

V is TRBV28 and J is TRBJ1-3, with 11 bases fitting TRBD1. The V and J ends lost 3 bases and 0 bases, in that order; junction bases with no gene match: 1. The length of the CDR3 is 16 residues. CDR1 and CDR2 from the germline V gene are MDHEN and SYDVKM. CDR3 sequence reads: CASSLGTGGSGNTIYF. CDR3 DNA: TGTGCCAGCAGTTTGGGGACAGGGGGCTCTGGAAACACCATATATTTT.

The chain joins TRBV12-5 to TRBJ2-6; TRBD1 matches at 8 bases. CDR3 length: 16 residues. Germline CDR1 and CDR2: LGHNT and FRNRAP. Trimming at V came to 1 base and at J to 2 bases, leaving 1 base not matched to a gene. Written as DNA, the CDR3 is TGTGCTAGTGGTTTGGAGACAGGGGCTGGGGCCAACGTCCTGACTTTC. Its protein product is CASGLETGAGANVLTF. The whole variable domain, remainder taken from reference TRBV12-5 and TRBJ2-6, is DARVTQTPRHKVTEMGQEVTMRCQPILGHNTVFWYRQTMMQGLELLAYFRNRAPLDDSGMPKDRFSAEMPDATLATLKIQPSEPRDSAVYFCASGLETGAGANVLTFGAGSRLTVL.

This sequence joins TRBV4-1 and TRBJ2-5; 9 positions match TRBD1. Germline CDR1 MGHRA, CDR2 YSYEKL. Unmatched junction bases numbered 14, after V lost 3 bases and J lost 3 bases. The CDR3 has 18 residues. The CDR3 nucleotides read TGCGCCAGCAGCCAGACCAGCATCGGGACAGGGCCTGAAGAGACCCAGTACTTC. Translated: CASSQTSIGTGPEETQYF.

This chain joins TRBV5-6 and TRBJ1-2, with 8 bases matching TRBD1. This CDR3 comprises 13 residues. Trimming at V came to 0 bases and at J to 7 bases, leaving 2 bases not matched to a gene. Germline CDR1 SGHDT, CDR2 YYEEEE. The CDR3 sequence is CASSLDRGVGYTF. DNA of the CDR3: TGTGCCAGCAGCTTGGACAGGGGGGTTGGCTACACCTTC. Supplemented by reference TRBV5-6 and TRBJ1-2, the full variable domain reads DAGVTQSPTHLIKTRGQQVTLRCSPKSGHDTVSWYQQALGQGPQFIFQYYEEEERQRGNFPDRFSGHQFPNYSSELNVNALLLGDSALYLCASSLDRGVGYTFGSGTRLTVV.

The CDR3 coding sequence is TGTGCCAGCTCACCACCGGGGGGGAGCTATGGCTACACCTTC. Amino acids: CASSPPGGSYGYTF. J is TRBJ1-2 and V is TRBV18; D perhaps matches TRBD1 (5 bases). CDR1 is KGHSH and CDR2 is LQKENI in the germline V gene. The length of the CDR3 is 14 residues. V dropped 0 bases and J dropped 4 bases, with 9 bases sitting between them. The whole variable domain, remainder taken from reference TRBV18 and TRBJ1-2, is NAGVMQNPRHLVRRRGQEARLRCSPMKGHSHVYWYRQLPEEGLKFMVYLQKENIIDESGMPKERFSAEFPKEGPSILRIQQVVRGDSAAYFCASSPPGGSYGYTFGSGTRLTVV.

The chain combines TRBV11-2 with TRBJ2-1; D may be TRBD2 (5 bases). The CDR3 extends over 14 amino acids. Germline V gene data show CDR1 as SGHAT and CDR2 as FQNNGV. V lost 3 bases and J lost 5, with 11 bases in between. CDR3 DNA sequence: TGTGCCAGCAGCTTGAGGGTGTCGGACAATGAGCAGTTCTTC. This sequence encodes CASSLRVSDNEQFF.

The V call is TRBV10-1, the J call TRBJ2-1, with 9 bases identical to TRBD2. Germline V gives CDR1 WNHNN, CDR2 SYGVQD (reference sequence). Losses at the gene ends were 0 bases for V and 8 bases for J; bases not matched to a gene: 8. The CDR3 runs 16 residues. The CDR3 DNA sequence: TGCGCCAGCAGTGAGTCCGTGGCGGGAGGGCCGCATGAGCAGTTCTTC. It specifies CASSESVAGGPHEQFF.

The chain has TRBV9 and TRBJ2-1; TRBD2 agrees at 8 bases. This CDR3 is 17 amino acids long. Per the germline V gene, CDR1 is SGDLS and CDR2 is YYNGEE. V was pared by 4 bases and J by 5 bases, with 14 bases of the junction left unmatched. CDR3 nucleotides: TGTGCCAGCAGCCTTCCCTCACTAGCGGACCTCCACAATGAGCAGTTCTTC. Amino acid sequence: CASSLPSLADLHNEQFF.

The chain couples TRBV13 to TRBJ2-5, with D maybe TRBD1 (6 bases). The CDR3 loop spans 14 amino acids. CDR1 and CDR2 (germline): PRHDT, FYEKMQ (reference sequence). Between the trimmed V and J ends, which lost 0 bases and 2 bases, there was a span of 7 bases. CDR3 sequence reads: CASSLGQGQETQYF. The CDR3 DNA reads TGTGCCAGCAGCTTAGGTCAGGGGCAAGAGACCCAGTACTTC.

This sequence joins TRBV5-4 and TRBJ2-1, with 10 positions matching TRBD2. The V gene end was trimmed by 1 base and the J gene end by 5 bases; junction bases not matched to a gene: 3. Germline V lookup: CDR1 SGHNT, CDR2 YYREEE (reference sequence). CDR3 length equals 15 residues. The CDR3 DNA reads TGTGCCAGCAGCTTGCCAGCGGGAGGGGACAATGAGCAGTTCTTC. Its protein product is CASSLPAGGDNEQFF.

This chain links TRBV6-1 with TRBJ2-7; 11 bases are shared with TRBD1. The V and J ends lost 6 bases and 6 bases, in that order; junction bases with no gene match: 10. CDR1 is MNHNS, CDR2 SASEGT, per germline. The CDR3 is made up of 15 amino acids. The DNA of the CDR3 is TGTGCCAGCAGAACCTGGGGACAGGGGGTAGGCGAGCAGTACTTC. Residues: CASRTWGQGVGEQYF.

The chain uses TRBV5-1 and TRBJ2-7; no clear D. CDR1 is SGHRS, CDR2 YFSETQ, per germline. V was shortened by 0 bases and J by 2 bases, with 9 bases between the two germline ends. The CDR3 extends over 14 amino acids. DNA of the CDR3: TGCGCCAGCAGCTTGGAATCCCTAACCTACGAGCAGTACTTC. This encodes CASSLESLTYEQYF.

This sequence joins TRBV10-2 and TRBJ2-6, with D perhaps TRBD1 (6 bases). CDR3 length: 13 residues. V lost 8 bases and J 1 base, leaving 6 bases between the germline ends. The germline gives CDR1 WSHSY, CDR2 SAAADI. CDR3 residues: CASDRSGANVLTF. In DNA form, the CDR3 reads TGCGCCAGCGACAGGTCTGGGGCCAACGTCCTGACTTTC.

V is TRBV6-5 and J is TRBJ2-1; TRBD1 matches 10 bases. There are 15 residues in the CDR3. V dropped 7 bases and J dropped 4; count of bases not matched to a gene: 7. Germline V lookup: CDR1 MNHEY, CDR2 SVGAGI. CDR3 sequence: CASTRQGAGYNEQFF. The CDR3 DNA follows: TGTGCCAGCACCCGACAGGGGGCGGGATACAATGAGCAGTTCTTC.

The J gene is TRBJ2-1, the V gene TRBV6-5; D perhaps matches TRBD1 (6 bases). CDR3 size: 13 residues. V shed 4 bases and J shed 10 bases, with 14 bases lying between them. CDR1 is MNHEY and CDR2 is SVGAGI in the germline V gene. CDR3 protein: CASSSPSGGEQFF. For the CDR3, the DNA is TGTGCCAGCAGTTCCCCTTCTGGGGGCGAGCAGTTCTTC.

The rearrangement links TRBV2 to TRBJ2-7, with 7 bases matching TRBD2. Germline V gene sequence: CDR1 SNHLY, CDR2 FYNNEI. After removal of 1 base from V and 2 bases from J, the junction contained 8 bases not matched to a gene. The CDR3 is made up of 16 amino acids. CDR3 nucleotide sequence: TGTGCCAGCAGTGAAGTGGCTAGCGGATCCCCCTACGAGCAGTACTTC. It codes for CASSEVASGSPYEQYF.